Below, 26 T cell receptor beta chains from the same sample are listed, as sequenced in a study of blood T cell repertoires in COVID-19. The protocol was immunoSEQ multiplex PCR, while the TCRdb copy is restricted to in-frame clones and leaves out a portion. The repertoire includes around 250,000 clones, roughly 85% of them detected once, and about 5.1% sits in the top ten. Sequencing used peripheral blood. Receptors originate from a man aged 45-65 years with active or convalescent COVID-19.

This clone appeared a few times. This chain connects TRBV14 to TRBJ2-1; 7 bases fit TRBD2. The V and J ends lost 4 bases and 3 bases, in that order; junction bases with no gene match: 3. This CDR3 is built from 14 residues. The germline gives CDR1 SGHDN, CDR2 FVKESK. The CDR3 reads CASSPGTIYNEQFF. The CDR3 nucleotides read TGTGCCAGCAGCCCGGGGACTATCTACAATGAGCAGTTCTTC.

CDR3 protein: CASSLARGLSYNSPLHF. The CDR3 DNA is TGTGCCAGCAGTTTGGCCAGGGGGCTCTCCTATAATTCACCCCTCCACTTT. The V and J genes are TRBV28 and TRBJ1-6, with 8 bases identical to TRBD1. CDR1 is MDHEN, CDR2 SYDVKM, per germline. V shed 3 bases, J shed 0 bases, and the junction held 4 bases outside the gene matches. This CDR3 is built from 17 residues. The full variable domain, with the rest looked up from reference TRBV28 and TRBJ1-6, is DVKVTQSSRYLVKRTGEKVFLECVQDMDHENMFWYRQDPGLGLRLIYFSYDVKMKEKGDIPEGYSVSREKKERFSLILESASTNQTSMYLCASSLARGLSYNSPLHFGNGTRLTVT.

V is TRBV7-2 and J is TRBJ1-2; D is undetermined. CDR3 length: 13 residues. V was shortened by 4 bases and J by 7 bases, with 13 bases between the two germline ends. Germline assignment: CDR1 SGHTA and CDR2 FQGNSA. Written as DNA, the CDR3 is TGTGCCAGCAGCTCCCAAATGACTCGTGGCTACACCTTC. Protein: CASSSQMTRGYTF.

The V call is TRBV6-5, the J call TRBJ2-5; a possible D gene is TRBD1 (6 bases). Germline lookup yields CDR1 MNHEY and CDR2 SVGAGI. Trimming removed 6 bases from V and 2 bases from J, with 16 bases in between. The CDR3 has 15 amino acids. The CDR3 DNA follows: TGTGCCAGCAGCCGAGGGGCTAGGGGGCAAGAGACCCAGTACTTC. The encoded protein is CASSRGARGQETQYF.

The gene calls are TRBV7-2 and TRBJ1-5, with 8 nucleotides matching TRBD1. The CDR3 has 16 amino acids. J lost 7 bases, V lost 5 bases, and 13 bases had no gene match. Looked up from germline, CDR1 is SGHTA and CDR2 is FQGNSA. CDR3 in amino acids: CASSLLGQGGGQPQHF. The CDR3 DNA follows: TGTGCCAGCAGCCTCCTCGGACAGGGTGGGGGGCAGCCCCAGCATTTT.

This rearrangement joins TRBV25-1 to TRBJ2-7; 9 bases align to TRBD1. This CDR3 contains 18 residues. Trimming cost V 2 bases and J 4 bases; bases outside gene matches: 15. CDR1 and CDR2 (germline): MGHDK, SYGVNS. The CDR3 loop reads CASSEGVGQGKFSYEQYF. The CDR3 DNA is TGTGCCAGCAGTGAAGGGGTCGGACAGGGGAAATTTTCTTACGAGCAGTACTTC.

The chain has TRBV28 and TRBJ2-5; D gene ambiguous. Trimming left V 8 bases short and J 5 bases short, with 3 bases between. Looked up from germline, CDR1 is MDHEN and CDR2 is SYDVKM. The CDR3 spans 9 residues. The CDR3 nucleotides are TGTGCCAGCCCGGAGACCCAGTACTTC. It encodes CASPETQYF.

Here the CDR3 reads CASSVGATNEKLFF. For the CDR3, the DNA is TGCGCCAGCAGCGTGGGCGCAACTAATGAAAAACTGTTTTTT. J is TRBJ1-4 and V is TRBV5-1; D uncertain. Germline loops: CDR1 SGHRS, CDR2 YFSETQ. This CDR3 is 14 amino acids long. V lost 4 bases and J 0 bases, leaving 7 bases between the germline ends.

The chain is built from TRBV19 and TRBJ2-1, with TRBD2 matching 7 bases. Trimming removed 6 bases from V and 5 bases from J; junction bases left unmatched: 4. The CDR3 is made up of 13 amino acids. Germline values: CDR1 LNHDA, CDR2 SQIVND (reference sequence). CDR3 sequence (DNA): TGTGCCAGTAGAACTAGCGTCCACAATGAGCAGTTCTTC. Translation gives CASRTSVHNEQFF.

The V gene is TRBV2, the J gene TRBJ1-6, with TRBD1 matching 7 bases. The CDR3 has 16 residues. V lost 8 bases and J lost 7; bases outside the gene matches: 14. Germline CDR1 reads SNHLY; CDR2 reads FYNNEI. In DNA, the CDR3 is TGTGCCAGCGCTATCAGGGGGAACAGGGACAATTCACCCCTCCACTTT. Its translation is CASAIRGNRDNSPLHF.

The V call is TRBV28, the J call TRBJ2-7, with 9 bases fitting TRBD1. The V gene's germline CDR1 is MDHEN and CDR2 SYDVKM. Trimming at V came to 2 bases and at J to 3 bases, leaving 5 bases not matched to a gene. The CDR3 is 15 residues long. The CDR3 spells CASSLLDRGVYEQYF. The CDR3 bases are TGTGCCAGCAGTTTACTTGACAGGGGGGTCTACGAGCAGTACTTC.

The rearrangement links TRBV11-3 to TRBJ2-7, with 7 bases identical to TRBD1. Trimming took 3 bases from V and 1 from J; bases not matched to a gene: 12. This CDR3 region has 17 residues. CDR1 and CDR2 from the germline V gene are SGHNT and YENEEA. The DNA for the CDR3 is TGTGCCAGCAGCTTCGGGGTTCGGGCAGGGGGTTCCTACGAGCAGTACTTC. It codes for CASSFGVRAGGSYEQYF.

The rearrangement links TRBV15 to TRBJ1-1; tentatively, D is TRBD1 (6 bases). The CDR3 length is 15 residues. The V end lost 0 bases, the J end lost 1 base, and 9 bases lay between the germline ends. CDR1 and CDR2 (germline): LNHNV, YYDKDF (reference sequence). This CDR3 is CATSREKGQNTEAFF. In DNA form, the CDR3 reads TGTGCCACCAGCAGAGAAAAGGGACAGAACACTGAAGCTTTCTTT.

The chain couples TRBV28 to TRBJ2-1, with 8 bases that match TRBD2. The V and J ends lost 4 bases and 4 bases, in that order; junction bases with no gene match: 6. The CDR3 runs 15 residues. CDR1 MDHEN and CDR2 SYDVKM come from the germline V gene. CDR3 in amino acids: CASSSTGTSYNEQFF. The DNA of the CDR3 is TGTGCCAGCAGTTCCACCGGGACTAGTTACAATGAGCAGTTCTTC.

The chain is built from TRBV18 and TRBJ2-5; the match to TRBD1 covers 8 bases. There are 18 residues in the CDR3. The germline V gene has CDR1 KGHSH and CDR2 LQKENI. The V and J ends lost 3 bases and 0 bases, in that order; junction bases with no gene match: 12. In DNA form, the CDR3 reads TGTGCCAGCTCACCCGAGTCCAGACAGGGGCTCTACCAAGAGACCCAGTACTTC. Translated: CASSPESRQGLYQETQYF.

This clone has just a few counts. The chain employs TRBV6-5 and TRBJ1-5; 8 bases map to TRBD1. The junction had 5 bases not matched to a gene; V was cut back by 6 bases and J by 1 base. CDR3 size: 15 residues. Per germline, CDR1 MNHEY and CDR2 SVGAGI. For the CDR3, the DNA is TGTGCCAGCAGGCCAGACAGGGGCAGCAATCAGCCCCAGCATTTT. Its translation is CASRPDRGSNQPQHF.

The chain carries TRBV27 and TRBJ2-7; 9 positions agree with TRBD1. This CDR3 comprises 15 residues. V shed 5 bases and J 6 bases; nucleotides not matched to a gene: 11. Germline-derived CDR1 and CDR2 are MNHEY and SMNVEV (reference sequence). The CDR3 DNA is TGTGCCAGCAGTCCTCCTCGGGGACAGGGAATCGAGCAGTACTTC. Translation gives CASSPPRGQGIEQYF.

The chain has TRBV30 and TRBJ2-7, with D possibly being TRBD2 (5 bases). This CDR3 has 13 residues. Germline loops: CDR1 GTSNPN, CDR2 SVGIG (reference sequence). Trimming shortened V by 2 bases and J by 4 bases, and 12 bases separated the two germline ends. This chain's CDR3 is CAWSKGSGYEQYF. DNA for the CDR3: TGTGCCTGGAGTAAAGGGAGTGGGTACGAGCAGTACTTC.

CDR3 region: CASSLSGKARQPYNEQFF. In DNA form, the CDR3 reads TGTGCCAGCAGCTTGAGCGGGAAGGCACGCCAACCCTACAATGAGCAGTTCTTC. The chain links TRBV7-7 to TRBJ2-1; 7 bases align to TRBD2. The germline V gene encodes CDR1 SSHAT and CDR2 FNYEAQ (reference sequence). This CDR3 contains 18 residues. The V and J ends lost 3 bases and 2 bases, in that order; junction bases with no gene match: 13.

This chain joins TRBV3-1 (or the pseudogene TRBV3-2) and TRBJ1-6, with TRBD1 as a possible D gene (6 bases). Germline CDR1 LGHDT, CDR2 YNNKEL (reference sequence). The length of the CDR3 is 16 residues. Trimming shortened V by 0 bases and J by 10 bases, and 16 bases separated the two germline ends. CDR3 in DNA: TGTGCCAGCAGCCAAGATCCCCAGGGGTCCGGATCACCCCTCCACTTT. This codes for CASSQDPQGSGSPLHF.

The chain combines TRBV4-3 with TRBJ1-4; maybe TRBD1 (6 bases). Deletions cut 1 base from V and 7 bases from J, with 13 bases between. This CDR3 has 15 residues. Per germline, CDR1 LGHNA and CDR2 YSLEER. The CDR3 loop is CASSQGQVYGEKLFF. The CDR3 DNA sequence: TGCGCCAGCAGCCAAGGACAGGTATATGGTGAAAAACTGTTTTTT.

In its sample, this clone was seen once. The chain carries TRBV5-8 and TRBJ2-2; weak D call: TRBD2 (6 bases). The CDR3 sequence is 15 residues long. V dropped 2 bases and J dropped 6 bases, with 14 bases sitting between them. Germline values: CDR1 SGHTS, CDR2 YDEGEE. The CDR3 nucleotides are TGTGCCAGCAGCTTAGCGGGCGGGACTTCCGGGGAGCTGTTTTTT. This translates into CASSLAGGTSGELFF.

V is TRBV18 and J is TRBJ2-7, with D perhaps TRBD1 (5 bases). The V and J ends lost 6 bases and 2 bases respectively, with 11 bases between them. This CDR3 region has 13 residues. Germline V lookup: CDR1 KGHSH, CDR2 LQKENI. CDR3 nucleotides: TGTGCCAGCTCGAAGCAGGGCGCCTACGAGCAGTACTTC. The encoded protein is CASSKQGAYEQYF.

The genes are TRBV21-1 and TRBJ1-6; the table calls TRBD1, which could not be checked here. TRBV21-1 is labeled a pseudogene. The CDR3 has 16 amino acids. CDR3 sequence (DNA): TGTGCCAGCAGCAAAGCAGGGGGCGGGAACAATTCACCCCTCCACTTT. Translating it yields CASSKAGGGNNSPLHF.

The chain links TRBV14 to TRBJ2-5, with D tentatively TRBD1 (5 bases). V was trimmed by 4 bases and J by 2 bases, leaving 8 bases between them. The CDR3 consists of 13 residues. Germline lookup yields CDR1 SGHDN and CDR2 FVKESK. DNA for the CDR3: TGTGCCAGCAGCCCGGCAGGGCAAGAGACCCAGTACTTC. Translated, it gives CASSPAGQETQYF. Full variable domain (rest looked up from reference TRBV14 and TRBJ2-5): EAGVTQFPSHSVIEKGQTVTLRCDPISGHDNLYWYRRVMGKEIKFLLHFVKESKQDESGMPNNRFLAERTGGTYSTLKVQPAELEDSGVYFCASSPAGQETQYFGPGTRLLVL.

J is TRBJ1-5 and V is TRBV9, with D perhaps TRBD1 (5 bases). V lost 0 bases and J 6 bases, leaving 13 bases between the germline ends. CDR1 and CDR2 from the germline V gene are SGDLS and YYNGEE. This CDR3 spans 15 amino acids. In nucleotides, the CDR3 is TGTGCCAGCAGCGTAGATGGGGCAGCGGGTCAGCCCCAGCATTTT. Translation: CASSVDGAAGQPQHF.